This T cell receptor (beta chain) was found in a study of CD8 T cells in ankylosing spondylitis. Study-level findings and limits: Significantly higher representation of disease-linked clones was reported for matched ankylosing spondylitis synovial fluid.

The CDR3 runs to 15 residues. Trimming removed 0 bases from V and 0 bases from J, with 6 bases in between. Germline assignment: CDR1 DFQATT and CDR2 SNEGSKA (reference sequence). Quantitative molecular-barcoded 5'-RACE generated the TCR beta libraries. One entry per CDR3 protein, called by TCRdb with MiXCR from the 5' RACE reads. The profile covers about 260,000 distinct CDR3 sequences, with 15% to 25% appearing a single time and roughly 7.4% taken by the ten largest. There are many counts of this clonotype. Its antigen is not identified. Sequencing used blood, either unsorted or a sorted T cell fraction (not recorded which). The rearrangement uses TRBV20-1 and TRBJ2-6; no clear D. The TCR sequence derives from a male donor with ankylosing spondylitis or in good health (not recorded which). CDR3 DNA sequence: TGCAGTGCTAGAGAGCGGAACTCTGGGGCCAACGTCCTGACTTTC. Amino acid sequence: CSARERNSGANVLTF.